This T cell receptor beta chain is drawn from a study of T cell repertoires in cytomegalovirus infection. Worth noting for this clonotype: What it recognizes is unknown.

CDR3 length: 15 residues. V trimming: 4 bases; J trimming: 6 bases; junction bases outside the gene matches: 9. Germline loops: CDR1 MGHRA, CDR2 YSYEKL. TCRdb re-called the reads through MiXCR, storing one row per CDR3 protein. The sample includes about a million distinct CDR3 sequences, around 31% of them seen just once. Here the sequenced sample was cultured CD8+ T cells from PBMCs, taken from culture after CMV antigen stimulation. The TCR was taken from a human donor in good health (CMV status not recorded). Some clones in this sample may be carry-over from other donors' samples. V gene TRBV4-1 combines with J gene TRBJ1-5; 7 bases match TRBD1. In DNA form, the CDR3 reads TGCGCCAGCAGCCCCTGGATAGGGGGCGGTCAGCCCCAGCATTTT. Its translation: CASSPWIGGGQPQHF.